This entry lists 32 T cell receptor beta chains sequenced from one sample in a study of identical twins. TCRdb redid the calling of the 5' RACE reads with MiXCR, one entry per CDR3 protein. The table lists about 460,000 distinct CDR3 sequences, around 14% of them singletons. The same data also went into a second study, on yellow fever vaccine responses in identical twins.

Input material: CD4+ T cells sorted from blood. These TCRs come from a woman between 18 and 29 years old in good health.

The rearrangement joins TRBV11-3 to TRBJ2-1; 9 nucleotides match TRBD2. V shed 0 bases, J shed 7 bases, and the junction held 4 bases outside the gene matches. This CDR3 spans 15 amino acids. CDR1 is SGHNT, CDR2 YENEEA, per germline. This CDR3 is CASSLDGGGANEQFF. CDR3 bases: TGTGCCAGCAGCTTAGATGGCGGGGGGGCGAATGAGCAGTTCTTC.

This clonotype appeared a few times. The V and J genes are TRBV24-1 and TRBJ2-2; D is possibly TRBD2 (6 bases). This CDR3 region has 20 residues. Germline-derived CDR1 and CDR2 are KGHDR and SFDVKD. The V and J ends lost 4 bases and 3 bases respectively, with 26 bases between them. DNA of the CDR3: TGTGCCACCAGTGACCCGACGCCTAAGACGGGGCGGAGGGACACCGGGGAGCTGTTTTTT. Translation gives CATSDPTPKTGRRDTGELFF.

The V call is TRBV12-3 or TRBV12-4, the J call TRBJ2-1; D unclear. V lost 2 bases and J lost 7, with 9 bases in between. CDR3 length: 13 amino acids. The CDR3 loop is CASSLLSPNEQFF. The CDR3 nucleotides read TGTGCCAGCAGTTTACTGAGTCCGAATGAGCAGTTCTTC.

The gene calls are TRBV21-1 and TRBJ2-1; the table names TRBD1, a call not compared with the DNA. TRBV21-1 is given as a pseudogene. The CDR3 has 19 residues. The CDR3 protein is CASSPHPSNGTGVWDEQFF. DNA of the CDR3: TGTGCCAGCAGCCCTCACCCCTCCAACGGGACAGGGGTCTGGGATGAGCAGTTCTTC.

In this sample, this clonotype turned up a few times. This rearrangement joins TRBV30 to TRBJ2-7, with a weak D call TRBD1 (5 bases). Deletions cut 1 base from V and 3 bases from J, with 13 bases between. The CDR3 contains 14 residues. CDR1 and CDR2 from the germline V gene are GTSNPN and SVGIG (reference sequence). CDR3: CAWSETDKYYEQYF. In DNA form, the CDR3 reads TGTGCCTGGAGTGAAACGGACAAATACTACGAGCAGTACTTC.

This clonotype showed up many times. This rearrangement joins TRBV12-3 or TRBV12-4 to TRBJ2-7, with 9 bases that match TRBD2. The CDR3 consists of 14 residues. Trimming at V came to 5 bases and at J to 4 bases, leaving 6 bases not matched to a gene. This chain's CDR3 is CASSRAGLAYEQYF. Written as DNA, the CDR3 is TGTGCCAGCAGTCGTGCGGGACTAGCTTACGAGCAGTACTTC.

This clonotype was seen more than once but under ten times. The chain couples TRBV15 to TRBJ1-2; D perhaps matches TRBD1 (5 bases). The CDR3 runs to 13 residues. From germline, CDR1 is LNHNV and CDR2 YYDKDF (reference sequence). The V gene lost 0 bases and the J gene lost 12 bases, with 14 bases spanning the gap. CDR3 sequence: CATSRDLSDRHTF. The CDR3 coding sequence is TGTGCCACCAGCAGAGATCTTAGTGACAGACACACCTTC.

This clonotype was counted only a few times. The J gene is TRBJ2-5, the V gene TRBV30; D gene uncertain. The V and J ends lost 2 bases and 4 bases respectively, with 5 bases between them. CDR3 length equals 11 residues. Germline CDR1 and CDR2: GTSNPN and SVGIG (reference sequence). For the CDR3, the DNA is TGTGCCTGGAGTATCCGAGAGACCCAGTACTTC. It yields the protein CAWSIRETQYF.

This chain uses TRBV27 with TRBJ2-1, with 7 positions matching TRBD2. From germline, CDR1 is MNHEY and CDR2 SMNVEV (reference sequence). The CDR3 totals 14 residues. Trimming took 9 bases from V and 9 from J; bases not matched to a gene: 14. Here the CDR3 reads CASRRVGGPSEQFF. The CDR3 nucleotides read TGTGCCAGTAGGAGGGTGGGAGGGCCTAGTGAGCAGTTCTTC.

The CDR3 loop is CASSQALAGVNEQFF. The CDR3 DNA is TGTGCCAGCAGCCAAGCACTAGCGGGAGTTAATGAGCAGTTCTTC. The V call is TRBV3-1, the J call TRBJ2-1; 11 nucleotides align to TRBD2. The trim removed 1 base at V and 7 bases at J, leaving 3 bases unmatched. This CDR3 spans 15 amino acids. Per germline, CDR1 LGHDT and CDR2 YNNKEL (reference sequence).

V usage is TRBV29-1 and J usage is TRBJ2-3; no definite D call. This CDR3 is built from 13 residues. Trimming removed 3 bases from V and 1 base from J, with 8 bases in between. Germline CDR1 and CDR2: SQVTM and ANQGSEA. The CDR3 spells CSVDESRTDTQYF. The CDR3 DNA reads TGCAGCGTTGATGAGTCACGCACAGATACGCAGTATTTT.

J is TRBJ2-5 and V is TRBV20-1; no clear D. The germline V and J ends were trimmed by 3 bases and 0 bases, with 8 bases remaining between them. Per the germline V gene, CDR1 is DFQATT and CDR2 is SNEGSKA (reference sequence). The CDR3 runs 13 residues. In nucleotides, the CDR3 is TGCAGTGCTAGCTCGCCGGACCAAGAGACCCAGTACTTC. This encodes CSASSPDQETQYF.

V usage is TRBV2 and J usage is TRBJ2-7; 8 nucleotides align to TRBD1. The germline CDR1 and CDR2 sequences are SNHLY and FYNNEI. This CDR3 is built from 16 residues. V lost 6 bases to trimming and J lost 4 bases; unmatched junction nucleotides: 14. CDR3 DNA: TGTGCCAGCAGACCCGGAGGGAGGACAGGGCCGTACGAGCAGTACTTC. This sequence encodes CASRPGGRTGPYEQYF. Full variable domain (remainder filled in from reference TRBV2 and TRBJ2-7): EPEVTQTPSHQVTQMGQEVILRCVPISNHLYFYWYRQILGQKVEFLVSFYNNEISEKSEIFDDQFSVERPDGSNFTLKIRSTKLEDSAMYFCASRPGGRTGPYEQYFGPGTRLTVT.

The J gene is TRBJ2-2, the V gene TRBV10-3; D remains ambiguous. V dropped 7 bases and J dropped 6 bases, with 9 bases sitting between them. This CDR3 spans 12 amino acids. The germline CDR1 and CDR2 sequences are ENHRY and SYGVKD. CDR3 coding DNA: TGTGCCATCACCCCAAGCCCCGGGGAGCTGTTTTTT. Translated, it gives CAITPSPGELFF.

The table lists this clonotype with a few counts. The chain joins TRBV20-1 to TRBJ2-5; 7 bases are a match to TRBD1. CDR3 length: 14 amino acids. The ends lost 0 bases at V and 5 bases at J; junction bases unmatched: 6. Looked up from germline, CDR1 is DFQATT and CDR2 is SNEGSKA (reference sequence). Written as DNA, the CDR3 is TGCAGTGCTAGAGATTTAGGGGGCTTGGAGACCCAGTACTTC. It translates to CSARDLGGLETQYF.

The table lists this clonotype with a few counts. The chain carries TRBV9 and TRBJ2-2, with no clear D. Per germline, CDR1 SGDLS and CDR2 YYNGEE. The germline V and J ends were trimmed by 4 bases and 7 bases, with 11 bases remaining between them. The CDR3 spans 13 residues. In nucleotides, the CDR3 is TGTGCCAGCAGCACCATTTTGGGCGGGGAGCTGTTTTTT. Its translation: CASSTILGGELFF.

This clonotype turned up a few times. The rearrangement joins TRBV15 to TRBJ1-1, with 7 bases aligning to TRBD1. Germline loops: CDR1 LNHNV, CDR2 YYDKDF (reference sequence). With V trimmed by 0 bases and J by 0 bases, 7 bases remained unmatched. The CDR3 runs to 17 residues. The CDR3 region is CATSRDSGTVMNTEAFF. In nucleotides, the CDR3 is TGTGCCACCAGCAGAGATTCTGGGACAGTGATGAACACTGAAGCTTTCTTT.

The rearrangement uses TRBV11-1 and TRBJ2-7, with TRBD2 matching 10 bases. Germline loops: CDR1 SGHAT, CDR2 FQDESV (reference sequence). V gave up 4 bases and J gave up 2 bases; unmatched junction bases: 5. The CDR3 totals 15 residues. The CDR3 spells CASSSGLAITYEQYF. CDR3 sequence (DNA): TGTGCCAGCAGCTCGGGACTAGCGATAACCTACGAGCAGTACTTC.

There are a few counts of this clonotype. The V call is TRBV28, the J call TRBJ2-3, with TRBD2 matching 7 bases. The junction had 9 bases not matched to a gene; V was cut back by 6 bases and J by 6 bases. The CDR3 has 14 residues. CDR1 is MDHEN and CDR2 is SYDVKM in the germline V gene. CDR3: CASRSGDGADTQYF. CDR3 coding DNA: TGTGCCAGCAGGAGCGGGGACGGCGCCGATACGCAGTATTTT.

The chain carries TRBV6-2 or TRBV6-3 and TRBJ2-2, with 8 bases identical to TRBD1. V was pared by 4 bases and J by 0 bases, with 1 base of the junction left unmatched. The germline CDR1 and CDR2 sequences are MNHEY and SVGEGT. CDR3 length: 15 residues. CDR3 in amino acids: CASSWTGSNTGELFF. The CDR3 region has the DNA TGTGCCAGCAGTTGGACAGGGTCGAACACCGGGGAGCTGTTTTTT.

This clonotype has just a few counts. The chain joins TRBV12-3 or TRBV12-4 to TRBJ2-3; 9 bases are shared with TRBD2. This CDR3 has 13 amino acids. V trimming: 6 bases; J trimming: 4 bases; junction bases outside the gene matches: 2. The CDR3 protein is CASSGGGADTQYF. CDR3 DNA sequence: TGTGCCAGCAGCGGCGGGGGGGCAGATACGCAGTATTTT.

The chain combines TRBV7-2 with TRBJ2-5; tentative D call: TRBD1 (7 bases). V was clipped by 5 bases and J by 3 bases, with 13 bases between them. The CDR3 sequence is 14 residues long. Germline CDR1 reads SGHTA; CDR2 reads FQGNSA. The DNA for the CDR3 is TGTGCCAGCAGCCCAGGGGGGATTGAAGAGACCCAGTACTTC. This translates into CASSPGGIEETQYF.

As regards this clonotype: Sequence at one end of the junction differs from germline and may be a read error. The V and J genes are TRBV27 and TRBJ2-1; D remains ambiguous. Germline V gene lookup returns CDR1 MNHEY and CDR2 SMNVEV (reference sequence). CDR3 length equals 14 residues. The CDR3 DNA follows: TGTGCCAGCAATTTAGTTATAGGATACAATGAGCAGTTCTTC. Translation: CASNLVIGYNEQFF.

This clonotype was seen only a few times. The rearrangement links TRBV7-2 to TRBJ2-3; maybe TRBD2 (5 bases). V was trimmed by 1 base and J by 4 bases, leaving 9 bases between them. The CDR3 spans 14 residues. Germline-derived CDR1 and CDR2 are SGHTA and FQGNSA. The DNA for the CDR3 is TGTGCCAGCAGCTTAGAGAGTAGCGCAGATACGCAGTATTTT. Translation gives CASSLESSADTQYF.

This clonotype was detected only a few times. The chain links TRBV12-3 or TRBV12-4 to TRBJ1-1; D is unresolved. V was cut by 0 bases and J by 3 bases, with 5 bases left in between. The CDR3 contains 13 residues. CDR3 amino acids: CASSLAADTEAFF. The CDR3 DNA reads TGTGCCAGCAGTTTAGCAGCAGACACTGAAGCTTTCTTT.

This clonotype was detected only a few times. This chain links TRBV6-1 with TRBJ1-1; D not resolved. The V gene's germline CDR1 is MNHNS and CDR2 SASEGT. V lost 0 bases, J lost 8 bases, and 10 bases lay in between. The CDR3 is 13 amino acids. CDR3 loop: CASSEARKEEAFF. As DNA, the CDR3 is TGTGCCAGCAGTGAAGCTAGGAAAGAAGAAGCTTTCTTT.

The chain links TRBV12-5 to TRBJ2-7, with a tentative D call TRBD1 (5 bases). Germline assignment: CDR1 LGHNT and CDR2 FRNRAP. The CDR3 sequence is 11 residues long. Trimming took off 6 bases at V and 6 bases at J, with 9 bases between the two ends. The CDR3 coding sequence is TGTGCTAGTGGGACAGACGGCGAGCAGTACTTC. Its protein product is CASGTDGEQYF.

The J gene is TRBJ1-5, the V gene TRBV2; D possibly corresponds to TRBD1 (5 bases). Trimming took off 7 bases at V and 2 bases at J, with 15 bases between the two ends. The length of the CDR3 is 15 residues. Per the germline V gene, CDR1 is SNHLY and CDR2 is FYNNEI. The DNA of the CDR3 is TGTGCCAGCACCATTGGGGAGGGGCGCAATCAGCCCCAGCATTTT. This translates into CASTIGEGRNQPQHF.

This clonotype was seen at least ten times. This CDR3 reads CASSQGFEVNEQFF. CDR3 nucleotides: TGTGCCAGCAGCCAAGGGTTCGAAGTCAATGAGCAGTTCTTC. The V gene is TRBV3-1, the J gene TRBJ2-1; no firm D call. This CDR3 comprises 14 residues. The germline V gene encodes CDR1 LGHDT and CDR2 YNNKEL (reference sequence). V lost 1 base, J lost 6 bases, and 10 bases lay in between.

V and J are TRBV24-1 and TRBJ2-1; 7 bases are a match to TRBD1. The V and J ends lost 0 bases and 7 bases, in that order; junction bases with no gene match: 5. The CDR3 contains 15 residues. Germline loops: CDR1 KGHDR, CDR2 SFDVKD. CDR3 protein: CATSDLQGDSNEQFF. DNA of the CDR3: TGTGCCACCAGTGATTTGCAAGGGGACAGTAATGAGCAGTTCTTC.

The CDR3 sequence is CASRADYGYTF. For the CDR3, the DNA is TGTGCCAGCAGGGCGGACTATGGCTACACCTTC. The genes are TRBV6-6 and TRBJ1-2; D call uncertain. Trimming pared 6 bases from V and 3 bases from J, leaving 5 bases between. There are 11 residues in the CDR3. CDR1 and CDR2 (germline): MNHNY, SVGAGI (reference sequence).

This clonotype was found once. The rearrangement joins TRBV7-3 to TRBJ2-2, with unresolved D. Germline CDR1 SGHTA, CDR2 FQGTGA. Trimming took 1 base from V and 6 from J, leaving 6 bases between them. CDR3 length: 13 residues. The CDR3 is CASSLITAGELFF. DNA for the CDR3: TGTGCCAGCAGCTTAATTACAGCCGGGGAGCTGTTTTTT.